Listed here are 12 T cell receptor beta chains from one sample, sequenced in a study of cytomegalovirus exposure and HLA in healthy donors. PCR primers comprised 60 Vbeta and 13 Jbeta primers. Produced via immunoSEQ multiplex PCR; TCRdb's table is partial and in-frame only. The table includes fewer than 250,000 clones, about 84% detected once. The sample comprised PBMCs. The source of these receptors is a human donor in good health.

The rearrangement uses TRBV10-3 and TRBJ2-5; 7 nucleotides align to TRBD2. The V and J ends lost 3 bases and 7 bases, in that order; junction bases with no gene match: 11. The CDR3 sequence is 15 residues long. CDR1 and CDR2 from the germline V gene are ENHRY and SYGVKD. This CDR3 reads CAISDSNSGRGTQYF. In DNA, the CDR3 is TGTGCCATCAGTGACTCAAATAGCGGGCGGGGGACCCAGTACTTC.

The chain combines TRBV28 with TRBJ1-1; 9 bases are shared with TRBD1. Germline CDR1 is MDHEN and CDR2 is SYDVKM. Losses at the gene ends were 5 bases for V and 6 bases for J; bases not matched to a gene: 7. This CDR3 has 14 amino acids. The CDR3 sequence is CASSSYRGRPEAFF. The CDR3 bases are TGTGCCAGCAGTAGCTACAGGGGGCGGCCTGAAGCTTTCTTT. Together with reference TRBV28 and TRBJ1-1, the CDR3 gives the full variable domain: DVKVTQSSRYLVKRTGEKVFLECVQDMDHENMFWYRQDPGLGLRLIYFSYDVKMKEKGDIPEGYSVSREKKERFSLILESASTNQTSMYLCASSSYRGRPEAFFGQGTRLTVV.

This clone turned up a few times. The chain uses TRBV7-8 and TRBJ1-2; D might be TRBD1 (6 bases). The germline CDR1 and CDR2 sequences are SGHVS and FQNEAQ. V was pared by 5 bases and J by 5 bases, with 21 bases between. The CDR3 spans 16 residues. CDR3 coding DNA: TGTGCCAGCAGCCCAGGGGACGCGTCGAAGAAGTATGGCTACACCTTC. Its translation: CASSPGDASKKYGYTF.

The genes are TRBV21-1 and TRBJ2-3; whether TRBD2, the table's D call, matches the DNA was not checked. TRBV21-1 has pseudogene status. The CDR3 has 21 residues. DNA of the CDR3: TGTGCCAGCAGCAAATGGCACTCCCTAAAGACTAGCGGGAGGGGCGCAGATACGCAGTATTTT. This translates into CASSKWHSLKTSGRGADTQYF.

The CDR3 coding sequence is TGTGCCAGCAGTTTATATCCCGGGACAGGGACTGAAAAACTGTTTTTT. This gives the protein CASSLYPGTGTEKLFF. The gene calls are TRBV28 and TRBJ1-4, with 9 nucleotides matching TRBD1. With V trimmed by 1 base and J by 7 bases, 7 bases remained unmatched. CDR3 size: 16 residues. Germline assignment: CDR1 MDHEN and CDR2 SYDVKM.

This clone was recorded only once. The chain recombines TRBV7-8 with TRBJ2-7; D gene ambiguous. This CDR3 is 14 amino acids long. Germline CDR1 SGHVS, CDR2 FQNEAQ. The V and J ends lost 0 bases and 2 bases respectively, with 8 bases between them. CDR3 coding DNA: TGTGCCAGCAGCTTAGCGGTCACAGCCTACGAGCAGTACTTC. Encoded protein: CASSLAVTAYEQYF.

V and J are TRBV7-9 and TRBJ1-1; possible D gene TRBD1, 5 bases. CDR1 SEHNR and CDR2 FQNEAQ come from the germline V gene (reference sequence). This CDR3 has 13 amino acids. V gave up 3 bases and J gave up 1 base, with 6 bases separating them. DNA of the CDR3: TGTGCCAGCAGCTTTCAGGGGAACACTGAAGCTTTCTTT. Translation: CASSFQGNTEAFF.

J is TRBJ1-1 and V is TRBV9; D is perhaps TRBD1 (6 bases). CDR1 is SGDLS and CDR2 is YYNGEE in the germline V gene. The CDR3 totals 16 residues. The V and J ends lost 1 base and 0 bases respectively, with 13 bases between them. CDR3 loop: CASSVRGHLMNTEAFF. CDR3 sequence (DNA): TGTGCCAGCAGCGTAAGGGGACACCTCATGAACACTGAAGCTTTCTTT.

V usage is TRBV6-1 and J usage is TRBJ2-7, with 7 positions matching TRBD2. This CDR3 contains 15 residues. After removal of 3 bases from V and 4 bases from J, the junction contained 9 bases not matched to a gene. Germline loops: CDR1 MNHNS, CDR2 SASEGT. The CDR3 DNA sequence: TGTGCCAGCAGTGACCAGGGCGGGAGCGCGTACGAGCAGTACTTC. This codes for CASSDQGGSAYEQYF.

In nucleotides, the CDR3 is TGTGCCTGGAGCGGGACAGGGGGCAACTATGGCTACACCTTC. Protein: CAWSGTGGNYGYTF. J is TRBJ1-2 and V is TRBV30; 12 bases map to TRBD1. The ends lost 3 bases at V and 2 bases at J; junction bases unmatched: 1. CDR3 length: 14 amino acids. CDR1 and CDR2 (germline): GTSNPN, SVGIG (reference sequence).

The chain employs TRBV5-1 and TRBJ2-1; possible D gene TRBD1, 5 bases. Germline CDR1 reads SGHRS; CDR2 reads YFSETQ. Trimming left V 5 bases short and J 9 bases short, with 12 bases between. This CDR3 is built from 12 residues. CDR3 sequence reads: CASRKGSPEQFF. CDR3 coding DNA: TGCGCCAGCAGAAAGGGGTCTCCTGAGCAGTTCTTC.

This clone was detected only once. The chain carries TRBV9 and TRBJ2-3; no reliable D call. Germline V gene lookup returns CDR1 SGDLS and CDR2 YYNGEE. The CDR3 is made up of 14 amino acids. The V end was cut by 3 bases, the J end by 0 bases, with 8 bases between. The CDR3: CASSDSGSTDTQYF. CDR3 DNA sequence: TGTGCCAGCAGCGATTCGGGTAGCACAGATACGCAGTATTTT. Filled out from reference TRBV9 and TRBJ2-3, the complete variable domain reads DSGVTQTPKHLITATGQRVTLRCSPRSGDLSVYWYQQSLDQGLQFLIQYYNGEERAKGNILERFSAQQFPDLHSELNLSSLELGDSALYFCASSDSGSTDTQYFGPGTRLTVL.